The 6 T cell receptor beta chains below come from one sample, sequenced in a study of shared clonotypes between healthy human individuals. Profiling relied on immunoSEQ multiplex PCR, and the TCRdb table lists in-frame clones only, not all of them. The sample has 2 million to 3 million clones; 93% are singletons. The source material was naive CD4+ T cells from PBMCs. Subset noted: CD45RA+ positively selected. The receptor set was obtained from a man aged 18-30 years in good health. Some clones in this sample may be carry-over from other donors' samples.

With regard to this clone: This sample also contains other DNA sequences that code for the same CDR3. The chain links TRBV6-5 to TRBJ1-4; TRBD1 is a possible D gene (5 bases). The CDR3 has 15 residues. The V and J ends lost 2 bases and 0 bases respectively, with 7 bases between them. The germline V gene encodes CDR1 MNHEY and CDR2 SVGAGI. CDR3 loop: CASSYGGATNEKLFF. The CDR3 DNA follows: TGTGCCAGCAGTTACGGGGGGGCAACTAATGAAAAACTGTTTTTT.

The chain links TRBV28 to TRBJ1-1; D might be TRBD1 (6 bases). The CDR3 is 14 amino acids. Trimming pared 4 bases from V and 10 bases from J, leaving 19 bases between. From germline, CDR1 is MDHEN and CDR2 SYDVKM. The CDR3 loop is CASSYPGTPTAAFF. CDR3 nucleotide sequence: TGTGCCAGCAGTTACCCAGGGACACCCACCGCAGCTTTCTTT.

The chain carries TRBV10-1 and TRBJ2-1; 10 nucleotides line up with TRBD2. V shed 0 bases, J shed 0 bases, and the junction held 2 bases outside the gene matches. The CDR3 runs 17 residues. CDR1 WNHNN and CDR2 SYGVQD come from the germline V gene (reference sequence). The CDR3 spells CASSESRTSGSYNEQFF. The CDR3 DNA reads TGCGCCAGCAGTGAGTCGAGGACTAGCGGCTCCTACAATGAGCAGTTCTTC.

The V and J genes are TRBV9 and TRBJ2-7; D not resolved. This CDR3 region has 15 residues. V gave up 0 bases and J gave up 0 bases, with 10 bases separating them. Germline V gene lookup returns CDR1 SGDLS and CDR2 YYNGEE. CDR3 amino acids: CASSVEGWSSYEQYF. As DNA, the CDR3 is TGTGCCAGCAGCGTAGAGGGCTGGAGCTCCTACGAGCAGTACTTC.

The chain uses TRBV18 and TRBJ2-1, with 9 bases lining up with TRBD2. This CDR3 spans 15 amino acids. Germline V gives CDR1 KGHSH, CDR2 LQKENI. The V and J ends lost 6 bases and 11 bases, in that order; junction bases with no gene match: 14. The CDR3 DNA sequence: TGTGCCAGCTCCCAAATAGCGGGAGTCGAGGCGAAGCAGTTCTTC. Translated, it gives CASSQIAGVEAKQFF. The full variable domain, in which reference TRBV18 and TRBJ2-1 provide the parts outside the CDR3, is NAGVMQNPRHLVRRRGQEARLRCSPMKGHSHVYWYRQLPEEGLKFMVYLQKENIIDESGMPKERFSAEFPKEGPSILRIQQVVRGDSAAYFCASSQIAGVEAKQFFGPGTRLTVL.

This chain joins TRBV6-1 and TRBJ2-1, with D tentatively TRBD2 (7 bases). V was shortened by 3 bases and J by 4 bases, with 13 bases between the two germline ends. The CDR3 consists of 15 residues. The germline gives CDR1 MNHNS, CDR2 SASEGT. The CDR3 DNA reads TGTGCCAGCAGTGACTCGGGGAGGGGGTACAATGAGCAGTTCTTC. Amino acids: CASSDSGRGYNEQFF.